The text below deals with one TCR beta chain. The antigen remains undetermined. Sequenced by immunoSEQ multiplex PCR; TCRdb stores in-frame clones only, minus some. This table holds approximately 5,000 clones, approximately 82% found once. The data are from a study of T cells in localized non-small cell lung cancer. Whole-study findings and limits: Sequencing, confined to only one tumor region, leaves heterogeneity possible. Adjacent lung tissue had a median roughly 52 of the top 100 clones found in the tumor. Highest T cell clonality was seen in uninvolved adjacent lung, surpassing that measured in tumor.

The sequence came from a female donor of 60 years or more with stage II lung adenocarcinoma. Here the sequenced sample was peripheral blood mononuclear cells, taken before any cancer treatment.

The CDR3 DNA is TGTGCCAGCTCACCAGCAGACGACACTGAAGCTTTCTTT. It codes for CASSPADDTEAFF. The chain is built from TRBV18 and TRBJ1-1; D unresolved. The CDR3 extends over 13 amino acids. Germline assignment: CDR1 KGHSH and CDR2 LQKENI. The germline V and J ends were trimmed by 2 bases and 3 bases, with 7 bases remaining between them.